The T cell receptor beta chain described here comes from a study of T cell repertoires in ileal Crohn's disease. Whole-study context: 35% were active smokers at surgery; median disease duration was about 7.5 years.

This clone occurred a few times. The antigen is undetermined. Study outcomes and limitations: All patients with clonality above 26.8% had endoscopic recurrence. Compared with non-smokers, active smokers at surgery showed more clonal expansions. Sorted CD8 T cells held more high-frequency clones than CD4.

The germline V and J ends were trimmed by 6 bases and 2 bases, with 8 bases remaining between them. The length of the CDR3 is 13 residues. Germline V lookup: CDR1 MNHNY, CDR2 SVGAGI (reference sequence). Sequenced by immunoSEQ multiplex PCR; TCRdb stores in-frame clones only, minus some. The sample contains roughly 13,000 clones, 70% of which appear only once. The rearrangement uses TRBV6-6 and TRBJ1-5, with D hard to call. The sequenced sample was ileal tissue. This sequence originates from an adult with Crohn's disease. This CDR3 is CASSLDGNQPQHF. Here the CDR3 DNA reads TGTGCCAGCAGCCTGGACGGCAATCAGCCCCAGCATTTT.